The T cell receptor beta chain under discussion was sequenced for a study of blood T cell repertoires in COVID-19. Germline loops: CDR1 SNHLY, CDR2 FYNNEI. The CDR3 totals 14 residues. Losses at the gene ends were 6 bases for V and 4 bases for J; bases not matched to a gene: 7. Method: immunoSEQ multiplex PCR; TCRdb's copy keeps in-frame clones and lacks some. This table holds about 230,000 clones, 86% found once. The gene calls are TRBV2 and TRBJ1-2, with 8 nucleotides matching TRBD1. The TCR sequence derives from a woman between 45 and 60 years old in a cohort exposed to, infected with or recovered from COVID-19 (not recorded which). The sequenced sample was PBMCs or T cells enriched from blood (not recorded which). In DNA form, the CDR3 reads TGTGCCAGCAGCGATCAGCAGGGGGCCTATGGCTACACCTTC. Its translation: CASSDQQGAYGYTF.